This passage covers 11 T cell receptor beta chains from one sample sequenced in a study of cytomegalovirus exposure and HLA in healthy donors. Use of 60 Vbeta and 13 Jbeta primers characterized the PCR. The repertoire was sequenced with immunoSEQ multiplex PCR; TCRdb's copy has only in-frame clones and lacks some. Of about 90,000 clones in the sample, roughly 60% are singletons; the top ten hold about 5%. Sequencing was done on a sample of PBMCs. These receptors originate from a woman aged 25 to 39 in good health and CMV-seropositive.

The chain has TRBV7-2 and TRBJ1-3, with D tentatively TRBD1 (6 bases). V was trimmed by 3 bases and J by 0 bases, leaving 18 bases between them. Germline V CDR1 and CDR2: SGHTA, FQGNSA. This CDR3 comprises 18 residues. The CDR3 here is CASSLSFVQGFSGNTIYF. Here the CDR3 DNA reads TGTGCCAGCAGCTTGAGTTTCGTACAGGGCTTCTCTGGAAACACCATATATTTT.

The DNA of the CDR3 is TGCGCCAGCAGGCTGGTGCCTAGCGATAATGATGAGCAGTTCTTC. Translating gives CASRLVPSDNDEQFF. The chain is built from TRBV5-1 and TRBJ2-1, with a tentative D call TRBD2 (6 bases). V lost 5 bases and J 8 bases, leaving 20 bases between the germline ends. The germline V gene encodes CDR1 SGHRS and CDR2 YFSETQ. CDR3 length equals 15 residues.

CDR3 bases: TGTGCCAGCAGTTCTCGGGAGTACGAGCAGTACTTC. As protein: CASSSREYEQYF. V and J are TRBV27 and TRBJ2-7; the D gene is possibly TRBD2 (6 bases). Germline CDR1 and CDR2: MNHEY and SMNVEV (reference sequence). Trimming pared 4 bases from V and 4 bases from J, leaving 8 bases between. The CDR3 has 12 residues.

This rearrangement joins TRBV10-3 to TRBJ2-1, with TRBD2 matching 10 bases. V shed 0 bases and J 10 bases; nucleotides not matched to a gene: 6. There are 15 residues in the CDR3. Germline V lookup: CDR1 ENHRY, CDR2 SYGVKD. Here the CDR3 reads CAISESNLAGVEQFF. CDR3 nucleotides: TGTGCCATCAGTGAGTCGAACCTAGCGGGGGTGGAGCAGTTCTTC.

The chain joins TRBV7-7 to TRBJ2-2, with D tentatively TRBD1 (5 bases). This CDR3 spans 15 amino acids. The germline gives CDR1 SSHAT, CDR2 FNYEAQ (reference sequence). Trimming took 2 bases from V and 6 from J, leaving 13 bases between them. The CDR3 DNA is TGTGCCAGCAGCTTAAAGCCAGGGTGGTCCGGGGAGCTGTTTTTT. Its translation: CASSLKPGWSGELFF. The full variable domain, with the rest looked up from reference TRBV7-7 and TRBJ2-2, is GAGVSQSPRYKVTKRGQDVTLRCDPISSHATLYWYQQALGQGPEFLTYFNYEAQPDKSGLPSDRFSAERPEGSISTLTIQRTEQRDSAMYRCASSLKPGWSGELFFGEGSRLTVL.

The chain joins TRBV6-5 to TRBJ1-5; D might be TRBD1 (5 bases). Germline V gives CDR1 MNHEY, CDR2 SVGAGI. V lost 6 bases and J lost 3, with 12 bases in between. This CDR3 contains 14 residues. Written as DNA, the CDR3 is TGTGCCAGCAGCCCAGACAGCTCCAATCAGCCCCAGCATTTT. Its translation is CASSPDSSNQPQHF.

The gene calls are TRBV6-1 and TRBJ1-5; 9 nucleotides match TRBD1. V was pared by 0 bases and J by 11 bases, with 14 bases of the junction left unmatched. There are 17 residues in the CDR3. Germline V gives CDR1 MNHNS, CDR2 SASEGT. The CDR3 nucleotides read TGTGCCAGCAGTGAAGCGAGTGGGACAGGGACCGTCAGGGCCCAGCATTTT. It specifies CASSEASGTGTVRAQHF.

The chain couples TRBV5-5 to TRBJ1-1, with D perhaps matching TRBD1 (5 bases). V gave up 7 bases and J gave up 1 base, with 11 bases separating them. Germline CDR1 reads SGHKS; CDR2 reads YYEKEE (reference sequence). The CDR3 covers 13 residues. The CDR3 DNA is TGTGCCAGCCAGGGCAGAACGAACACTGAAGCTTTCTTT. Translation gives CASQGRTNTEAFF.

This chain joins TRBV7-3 and TRBJ2-1, with D tentatively TRBD2 (6 bases). In germline, CDR1 is SGHTA, CDR2 FQGTGA. The germline V and J ends were trimmed by 3 bases and 7 bases, with 7 bases remaining between them. The CDR3 runs to 12 residues. CDR3 loop: CASSFRGNEQFF. CDR3 in DNA: TGTGCCAGCAGCTTCCGGGGGAATGAGCAGTTCTTC.

The chain joins TRBV5-4 to TRBJ2-2, with TRBD2 identical over 12 bases. This CDR3 has 16 residues. The germline gives CDR1 SGHNT, CDR2 YYREEE (reference sequence). Germline trimming cut 4 bases from V and 8 bases from J; bases unmatched to any gene: 9. CDR3 DNA sequence: TGTGCCAGCAGCACAGGACTAGCGGGGCCGGTTGGGGAGCTGTTTTTT. Translating it yields CASSTGLAGPVGELFF. Complete variable domain (other parts from reference TRBV5-4 and TRBJ2-2): ETGVTQSPTHLIKTRGQQVTLRCSSQSGHNTVSWYQQALGQGPQFIFQYYREEENGRGNFPPRFSGLQFPNYSSELNVNALELDDSALYLCASSTGLAGPVGELFFGEGSRLTVL.

The V and J genes are TRBV5-4 and TRBJ1-2, with D possibly matching TRBD1 (5 bases). The CDR3 is made up of 16 amino acids. Germline V gene lookup returns CDR1 SGHNT and CDR2 YYREEE (reference sequence). V was pared by 3 bases and J by 7 bases, with 22 bases between. For the CDR3, the DNA is TGTGCCAGCAGCTCGACTTACAGGACCCCTATATGTGGCTACACCTTC. It codes for CASSSTYRTPICGYTF.